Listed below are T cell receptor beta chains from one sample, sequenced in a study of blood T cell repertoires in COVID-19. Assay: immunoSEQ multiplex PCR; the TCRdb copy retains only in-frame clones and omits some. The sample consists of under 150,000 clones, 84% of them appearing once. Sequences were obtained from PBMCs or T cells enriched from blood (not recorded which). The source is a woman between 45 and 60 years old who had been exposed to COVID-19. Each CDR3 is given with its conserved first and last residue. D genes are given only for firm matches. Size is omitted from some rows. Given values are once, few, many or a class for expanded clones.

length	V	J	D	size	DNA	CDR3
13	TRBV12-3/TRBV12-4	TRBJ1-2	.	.	TGTGCCAGCACCTCACAGATGTACTATGGCTACACCTTC	CASTSQMYYGYTF
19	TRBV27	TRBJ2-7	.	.	TGTGCCAGCAGTTCCGCCTCAATTAGGGTGGCAGGGGGACTCTACGAGCAGTACTTC	CASSSASIRVAGGLYEQYF
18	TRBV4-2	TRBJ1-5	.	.	TGTGCCAGCAGCCAAGTGCGGGGGATGGGTATGGGCAATCAGCCCCAGCATTTT	CASSQVRGMGMGNQPQHF
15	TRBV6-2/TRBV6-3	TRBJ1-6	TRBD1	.	TGTGCCAGCAGCACTCGGGACAGGGGCAATTCACCCCTCCACTTT	CASSTRDRGNSPLHF
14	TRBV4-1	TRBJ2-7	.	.	TGCGCCAGCAGCCGCGAGCCTAGATCCTACGAGCAGTACTTC	CASSREPRSYEQYF
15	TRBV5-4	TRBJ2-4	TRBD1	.	TGTGCCAGCAGCACCCGCAGGGGGATATCAAACATTCAGTACTTC	CASSTRRGISNIQYF
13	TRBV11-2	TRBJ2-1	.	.	TGTGCCAGCAGCTTAACGGCGGCCAATGAGCAGTTCTTC	CASSLTAANEQFF
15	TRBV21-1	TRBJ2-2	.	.	TGTGCCAGCATAGCAATCCCCCAATCTACCGGGGAGCTGTTTTTT	CASIAIPQSTGELFF
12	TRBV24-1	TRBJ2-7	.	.	TGTGCCACCAGTGCTCCGACAGGCCCCAGTTTCTTC	CATSAPTGPSFF
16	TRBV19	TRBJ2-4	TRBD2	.	TGTGCAACCGGGACTAGAGAGGCTATAGCCAAAAACATTCAGTACTTC	CATGTREAIAKNIQYF
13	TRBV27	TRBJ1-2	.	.	TGTGCCAGCAGTGGAAACAGGGTTTATGGCTACACCTTC	CASSGNRVYGYTF
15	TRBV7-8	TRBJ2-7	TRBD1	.	TGTGCCAGCAGACATTTCGGACAGGATCCCTACGAGCAGTACTTC	CASRHFGQDPYEQYF
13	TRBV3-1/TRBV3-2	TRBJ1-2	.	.	TGTGCCAGCAGCCGCCGACAGGTCTATGGCTACACCTTC	CASSRRQVYGYTF
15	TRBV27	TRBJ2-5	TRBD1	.	TGTGCCAGCAGTTTATCGGGGACAGGGTCAAAGACCCAGTACTTC	CASSLSGTGSKTQYF
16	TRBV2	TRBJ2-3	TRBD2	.	TGTGCCAGCAGCCCCTTCTTAGCGGGAGGGTCAGATACGCAGTATTTT	CASSPFLAGGSDTQYF
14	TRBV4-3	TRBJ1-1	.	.	TGCGCCAGCAGCCAAGATGGGGCGAGGACTGAAGCTTTCTTT	CASSQDGARTEAFF
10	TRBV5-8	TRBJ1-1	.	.	TGTGCCAGCAGCTTGCCTAAAGCTTTCTTT	CASSLPKAFF
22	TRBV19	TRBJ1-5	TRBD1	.	TGTGCCAGTAGCCAGGGGGCAGGGTTAGGGTCCGGGAGACCTTATAGCAATCAGCCCCAGCATTTT	CASSQGAGLGSGRPYSNQPQHF
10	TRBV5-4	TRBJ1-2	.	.	TGTGCCAGCAGCCTCCCGGGCTACACCTTC	CASSLPGYTF
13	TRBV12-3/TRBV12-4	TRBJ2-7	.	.	TGTGCCAGCACCCTCAGGTCCCTCCCCGAGCAGTACTTC	CASTLRSLPEQYF
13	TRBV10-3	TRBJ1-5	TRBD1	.	TGTGCCATCAGGGGGACAGGAGGTCAGCCCCAGCATTTT	CAIRGTGGQPQHF
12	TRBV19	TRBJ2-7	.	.	TGTGCCAGTAGCCAGGGGACCTACGAGCAGTACTTC	CASSQGTYEQYF
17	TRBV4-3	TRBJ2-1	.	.	TGCGCCAGCAGCCAAGATCGGGGGACCATCGCAGGGAATGAGCAGTTCTTC	CASSQDRGTIAGNEQFF
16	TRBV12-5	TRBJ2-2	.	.	TGTGCTAGTGGTTTGGTGGGGCAGGGTGGCACCGGGGAGCTGTTTTTT	CASGLVGQGGTGELFF
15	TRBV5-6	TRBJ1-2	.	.	TGTGCCAGCAGCTTCGGACAGTCGACTAACTATGGCTACACCTTC	CASSFGQSTNYGYTF
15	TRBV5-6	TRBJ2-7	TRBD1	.	TGTGCCAGCAGCCCACCGGGACAGGGGGACTACGAGCAGTACTTC	CASSPPGQGDYEQYF
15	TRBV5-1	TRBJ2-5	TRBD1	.	TGCGCCAGCAGCTCGCCGACAGGGGGAAGGGAGACCCAGTACTTC	CASSSPTGGRETQYF
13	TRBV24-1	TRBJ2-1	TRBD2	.	TGTGCCACCAGAGGAGCGGGATCCAATGAGCAGTTCTTC	CATRGAGSNEQFF
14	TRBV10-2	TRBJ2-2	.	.	TGCGCCAGCAGGGTCCCCGGGGACACCGGGGAGCTGTTTTTT	CASRVPGDTGELFF
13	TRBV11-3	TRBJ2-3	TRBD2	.	TGTGCCAGCAGCAGGACTAGCGGGTATACGCAGTATTTT	CASSRTSGYTQYF
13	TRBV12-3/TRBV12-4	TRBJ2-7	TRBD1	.	TGTGCCAGCAGTTCCAGGGGGCCCTACGAGCAGTACTTC	CASSSRGPYEQYF
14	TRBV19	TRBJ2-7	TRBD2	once	TGTGCCAGTAGGGATACCGGGACTAACTACGAGCAGTACTTC	CASRDTGTNYEQYF
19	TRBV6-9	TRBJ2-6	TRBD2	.	TGTGCCAGCAGCCGCTTTCATCGGGGGGGACTCTCTGGGGCCAACGTCCTGACTTTC	CASSRFHRGGLSGANVLTF
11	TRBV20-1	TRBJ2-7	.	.	TGCAGTGCTGAAGCGACTAACGAGCAGTACTTC	CSAEATNEQYF
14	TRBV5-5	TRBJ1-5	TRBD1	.	TGTGCCAGCAGCTCGACAGGGGGGAATCAGCCCCAGCATTTT	CASSSTGGNQPQHF
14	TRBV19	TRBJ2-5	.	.	TGTGCCAGTAGTATTCTGGCAAACCAAGAGACCCAGTACTTC	CASSILANQETQYF
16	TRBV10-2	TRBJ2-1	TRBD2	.	TGCGCCAGCAGAGGGACTAGCGGGACTTCCTACAATGAGCAGTTCTTC	CASRGTSGTSYNEQFF
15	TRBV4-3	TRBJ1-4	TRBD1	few	TGCGCCAGCAGCCCAGCCGGGACAGGGGATGAAAAACTGTTTTTT	CASSPAGTGDEKLFF
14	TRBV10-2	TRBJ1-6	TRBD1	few	TGCGCCACCTCGACGGCCGGGACAGGGGGAACCCTCCACTTT	CATSTAGTGGTLHF
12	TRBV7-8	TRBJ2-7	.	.	TGTGCCAGCAGATGGACTGGTGGGGAGCAGTACTTC	CASRWTGGEQYF
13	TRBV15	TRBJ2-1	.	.	TGTGCCACCAGCCCGCGGAACTACAATGAGCAGTTCTTC	CATSPRNYNEQFF
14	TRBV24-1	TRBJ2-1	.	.	TGTGCCACCAGTGATGGGTGGGGAAGGGGTGAGCAGTTCTTC	CATSDGWGRGEQFF
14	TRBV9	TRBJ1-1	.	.	TGTGCCAGCAGCGTAGTGGGCTCCGACACTGAAGCTTTCTTT	CASSVVGSDTEAFF
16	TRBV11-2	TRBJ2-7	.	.	TGTGCCAGCAGCTTAGTGGGTGCGGGTAACTCCTACGAGCAGTACTTC	CASSLVGAGNSYEQYF
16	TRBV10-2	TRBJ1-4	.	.	TGCGCCAGCCGGCTAGGGGAGGCTGCAACTAATGAAAAACTGTTTTTT	CASRLGEAATNEKLFF
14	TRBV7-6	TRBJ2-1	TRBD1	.	TGTGCCAGCAACCCGGGACAGGGGACGAATGAGCAGTTCTTC	CASNPGQGTNEQFF
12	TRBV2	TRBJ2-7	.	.	TGTGCCAGCAGGGAGGGCTACTACGAGCAGTACTTC	CASREGYYEQYF
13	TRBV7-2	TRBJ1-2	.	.	TGTGCCAGCAGCCCGGACAGTCCTTATGGCTACACCTTC	CASSPDSPYGYTF
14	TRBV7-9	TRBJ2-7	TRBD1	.	TGTGCCAGCAGCCGGGAGGGACAGGGGGCCGAGCAGTACTTC	CASSREGQGAEQYF
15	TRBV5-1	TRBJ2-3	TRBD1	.	TGCGCCAGCAGCTGGGCCTCCCGGGACAGGGATACGCAGTATTTT	CASSWASRDRDTQYF
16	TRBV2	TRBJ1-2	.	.	TGTGCCAGCAGTGAAGGAACCAGAATTTCTAACTATGGCTACACCTTC	CASSEGTRISNYGYTF
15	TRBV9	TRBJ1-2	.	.	TGTGCCAGCAGCGTAGGGGCAGATCCTCCCTATGGCTACACCTTC	CASSVGADPPYGYTF
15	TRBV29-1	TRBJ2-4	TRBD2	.	TGCAGCGTTTCGATGGGCGCCGGGGGGTTTAACATTCAGTACTTC	CSVSMGAGGFNIQYF
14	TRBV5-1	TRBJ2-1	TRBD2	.	TGCGCCAGCACCGGGGAACTAGCGGCCAATGAGCAGTTCTTC	CASTGELAANEQFF
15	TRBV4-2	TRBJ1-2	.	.	TGTGCCAGCAGCCAAGAAATCGGGGGGAACTATGGCTACACCTTC	CASSQEIGGNYGYTF